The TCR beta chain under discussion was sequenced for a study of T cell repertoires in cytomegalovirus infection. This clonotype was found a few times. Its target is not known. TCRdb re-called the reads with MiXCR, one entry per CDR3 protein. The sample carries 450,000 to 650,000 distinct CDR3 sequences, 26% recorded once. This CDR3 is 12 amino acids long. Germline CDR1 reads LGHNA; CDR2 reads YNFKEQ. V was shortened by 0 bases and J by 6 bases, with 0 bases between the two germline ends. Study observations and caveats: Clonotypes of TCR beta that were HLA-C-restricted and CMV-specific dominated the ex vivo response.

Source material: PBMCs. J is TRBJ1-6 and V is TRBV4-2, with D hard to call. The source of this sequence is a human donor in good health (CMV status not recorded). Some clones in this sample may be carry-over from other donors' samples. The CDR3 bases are TGTGCCAGCAGCCAAGATAATTCACCCCTCCACTTT. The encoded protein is CASSQDNSPLHF.